The source of this T cell receptor (beta chain) is a study of cytomegalovirus exposure and HLA in healthy donors. The PCR contained 60 Vbeta and 13 Jbeta primers. TCRdb's copy holds only in-frame clones and misses some; the assay was immunoSEQ multiplex PCR. This sample yields 110,000 to 150,000 clones, of which roughly 82% are seen a single time; roughly 7.3% belongs to the top ten. Germline assignment: CDR1 LNHDA and CDR2 SQIVND (reference sequence). Trimming removed 5 bases from V and 8 bases from J, with 19 bases in between. The CDR3 extends over 15 amino acids. This receptor was taken from a man aged 25-40 years in good health and CMV-seronegative. What was sequenced was PBMCs. The chain recombines TRBV19 with TRBJ2-1; maybe TRBD1 (6 bases). CDR3 nucleotides: TGTGCCAGTAGTCCAAGGGGGTCCCCATTCGATGAGCAGTTCTTC. Amino acids: CASSPRGSPFDEQFF.